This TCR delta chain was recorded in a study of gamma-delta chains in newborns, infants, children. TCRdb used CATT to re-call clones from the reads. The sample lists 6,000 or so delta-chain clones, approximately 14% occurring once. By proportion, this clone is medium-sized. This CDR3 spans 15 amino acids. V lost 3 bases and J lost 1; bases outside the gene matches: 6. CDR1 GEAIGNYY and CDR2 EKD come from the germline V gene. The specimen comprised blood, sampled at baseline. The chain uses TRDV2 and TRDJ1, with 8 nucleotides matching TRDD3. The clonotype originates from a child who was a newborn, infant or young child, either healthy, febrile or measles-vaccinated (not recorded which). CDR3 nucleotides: TGTGCCTGTGACGGGCTGGGGGAAATCACCGATAAACTCATCTTT. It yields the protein CACDGLGEITDKLIF.